One and the same sample provided the 32 T cell receptor beta chains below, sequenced in a study of cytomegalovirus exposure and HLA in healthy donors. PCR employed 60 Vbeta and 13 Jbeta primers. The data were produced by immunoSEQ multiplex PCR, yet TCRdb's version contains in-frame clones alone and is incomplete. Among roughly 99,000 clones listed, roughly 70% were seen once. Source material: PBMCs. The receptors were gathered from a male donor in good health and CMV-seronegative.

The chain uses TRBV28 and TRBJ1-6; D unclear. From germline, CDR1 is MDHEN and CDR2 SYDVKM. The length of the CDR3 is 15 residues. The V and J ends lost 8 bases and 6 bases respectively, with 17 bases between them. CDR3 loop: CASVTSGMGNSPLHF. In nucleotides, the CDR3 is TGTGCCAGCGTTACATCGGGTATGGGTAATTCACCCCTCCACTTT.

The V call is TRBV27, the J call TRBJ1-4; TRBD1 matches 8 bases. CDR1 MNHEY and CDR2 SMNVEV come from the germline V gene (reference sequence). The J segment lost 3 bases and the V segment lost 4 bases, leaving 4 bases of the junction unmatched. The CDR3 consists of 15 residues. CDR3 in DNA: TGTGCCAGCAGTTCTCGACAGGGGTCTAATGAAAAACTGTTTTTT. It is translated as CASSSRQGSNEKLFF.

V and J are TRBV7-2 and TRBJ2-6; no definite D call. The V gene's germline CDR1 is SGHTA and CDR2 FQGNSA. The CDR3 extends over 13 amino acids. Trimming stripped 5 bases from V and 2 bases from J, with 4 bases between. CDR3 amino acids: CASSLPGANVLTF. CDR3 DNA: TGTGCCAGCAGCCTCCCTGGGGCCAACGTCCTGACTTTC.

The V and J genes are TRBV4-3 and TRBJ2-1, with D possibly matching TRBD1 (5 bases). The CDR3 contains 14 residues. V was shortened by 0 bases and J by 8 bases, with 11 bases between the two germline ends. The V gene's germline CDR1 is LGHNA and CDR2 YSLEER. The CDR3 reads CASSQDYRGYEQFF. The CDR3 nucleotides read TGCGCCAGCAGCCAAGACTATAGGGGCTATGAGCAGTTCTTC.

The chain recombines TRBV6-5 with TRBJ1-1; a weak D match, TRBD1 (5 bases). Germline CDR1 MNHEY, CDR2 SVGAGI. Trimming left V 0 bases short and J 0 bases short, with 8 bases between. This CDR3 has 15 residues. CDR3 residues: CASSYSWTMNTEAFF. DNA of the CDR3: TGTGCCAGCAGTTACTCTTGGACAATGAACACTGAAGCTTTCTTT.

Here the CDR3 DNA reads TGTGCCATCAGGGGGACAGGGCTGGTCGGGGAGCTGTTTTTT. Translating it yields CAIRGTGLVGELFF. This chain connects TRBV10-3 to TRBJ2-2; 9 bases align to TRBD1. The germline gives CDR1 ENHRY, CDR2 SYGVKD. With V trimmed by 6 bases and J by 7 bases, 6 bases remained unmatched. CDR3 length: 14 residues.

This chain connects TRBV28 to TRBJ1-4; D is possibly TRBD1 (6 bases). V was shortened by 6 bases and J by 8 bases, with 22 bases between the two germline ends. The CDR3 runs 16 residues. CDR1 and CDR2 from the germline V gene are MDHEN and SYDVKM. In DNA, the CDR3 is TGTGCCAGCAGATTGACAGGCAAAGCTGGAATCGAAAAACTGTTTTTT. Its protein product is CASRLTGKAGIEKLFF.

This clone was seen a handful of times. The chain has TRBV4-1 and TRBJ2-3, with D tentatively TRBD2 (5 bases). This CDR3 comprises 15 residues. The germline V and J ends were trimmed by 4 bases and 4 bases, with 15 bases remaining between them. Germline V gene data show CDR1 as MGHRA and CDR2 as YSYEKL. CDR3 protein: CASSPLWGEADTQYF. CDR3 nucleotides: TGCGCCAGCAGCCCTCTATGGGGAGAAGCAGATACGCAGTATTTT.

In this sample, this clone turned up a few times. V and J are TRBV7-2 and TRBJ1-4; possibly TRBD1 for D (6 bases). Deletions cut 0 bases from V and 4 bases from J, with 15 bases between. The CDR3 has 17 amino acids. Germline V lookup: CDR1 SGHTA, CDR2 FQGNSA. This CDR3 reads CASSLALTGIVNEKLFF. CDR3 in DNA: TGTGCCAGCAGCTTAGCTTTAACAGGGATCGTTAATGAAAAACTGTTTTTT.

In nucleotides, the CDR3 is TGTGCCAGCAGCTTTGGGGAGGGCGGTGAAAAACTGTTTTTT. Translating gives CASSFGEGGEKLFF. The chain combines TRBV7-9 with TRBJ1-4; D gene ambiguous. The CDR3 extends over 14 amino acids. With 3 bases removed from V and 7 bases from J, the gap between germline ends came to 12 bases. From germline, CDR1 is SEHNR and CDR2 FQNEAQ (reference sequence). Looking up the rest from reference TRBV7-9 and TRBJ1-4 gives the full variable domain: DTGVSQNPRHKITKRGQNVTFRCDPISEHNRLYWYRQTLGQGPEFLTYFQNEAQLEKSRLLSDRFSAERPKGSFSTLEIQRTEQGDSAMYLCASSFGEGGEKLFFGSGTQLSVL.

V gene TRBV7-2 combines with J gene TRBJ2-7; D is unclear. The V and J ends lost 6 bases and 4 bases respectively, with 10 bases between them. Germline CDR1 is SGHTA and CDR2 is FQGNSA. This CDR3 has 12 residues. The CDR3 here is CASSPEKYEQYF. The DNA of the CDR3 is TGTGCCAGCAGTCCCGAGAAATACGAGCAGTACTTC.

V is TRBV28 and J is TRBJ2-3, with D tentatively TRBD1 (5 bases). V lost 3 bases, J lost 1 base, and 11 bases lay in between. Per germline, CDR1 MDHEN and CDR2 SYDVKM. This CDR3 is built from 15 residues. This CDR3 reads CASSFLTDRTDTQYF. The CDR3 DNA is TGTGCCAGCAGTTTTTTGACAGACCGCACAGATACGCAGTATTTT.

V usage is TRBV27 and J usage is TRBJ2-1; 11 bases are shared with TRBD1. CDR1 is MNHEY and CDR2 is SMNVEV in the germline V gene (reference sequence). Losses at the gene ends were 5 bases for V and 7 bases for J; bases not matched to a gene: 7. CDR3 length: 15 residues. CDR3 region: CASSRGTGGRNEQFF. The CDR3 nucleotides are TGTGCCAGCAGTCGCGGGACAGGGGGGAGGAATGAGCAGTTCTTC.

J is TRBJ2-3 and V is TRBV28; 7 bases align to TRBD1. Germline values: CDR1 MDHEN, CDR2 SYDVKM. The V segment lost 4 bases and the J segment 4 bases; nucleotides outside the gene matches: 14. The CDR3 loop spans 17 amino acids. The DNA of the CDR3 is TGTGCCAGCAGTTACCCCGCCTTGACAGGGTGGGCAGATACGCAGTATTTT. Translating gives CASSYPALTGWADTQYF. Looking up the rest from reference TRBV28 and TRBJ2-3 gives the full variable domain: DVKVTQSSRYLVKRTGEKVFLECVQDMDHENMFWYRQDPGLGLRLIYFSYDVKMKEKGDIPEGYSVSREKKERFSLILESASTNQTSMYLCASSYPALTGWADTQYFGPGTRLTVL.

The J gene is TRBJ1-1, the V gene TRBV7-9; D ambiguous. The CDR3 consists of 16 residues. The germline V gene has CDR1 SEHNR and CDR2 FQNEAQ (reference sequence). The V end was cut by 6 bases, the J end by 1 base, with 18 bases between. The CDR3 DNA reads TGTGCCAGCAGATACATGGGCCGGAGGAGGAACACTGAAGCTTTCTTT. Protein: CASRYMGRRRNTEAFF.

This chain links TRBV28 with TRBJ1-1; 8 positions agree with TRBD1. Trimming removed 6 bases from V and 5 bases from J; junction bases left unmatched: 8. The germline V gene has CDR1 MDHEN and CDR2 SYDVKM. The CDR3 is 14 amino acids. CDR3 in amino acids: CASRLSGGGTEAFF. The CDR3 coding sequence is TGTGCCAGCAGACTGTCAGGGGGCGGAACTGAAGCTTTCTTT.

The rearrangement joins TRBV28 to TRBJ1-1; 8 positions agree with TRBD1. The V gene's germline CDR1 is MDHEN and CDR2 SYDVKM. CDR3 length: 15 residues. J lost 0 bases, V lost 6 bases, and 6 bases had no gene match. In DNA, the CDR3 is TGTGCCAGCAGACTACCGGGACAGGTGAACACTGAAGCTTTCTTT. Its protein product is CASRLPGQVNTEAFF.

V gene TRBV29-1 combines with J gene TRBJ1-1; weak D call: TRBD1 (6 bases). Germline CDR1 reads SQVTM; CDR2 reads ANQGSEA. Trimming cost V 7 bases and J 3 bases, with 15 bases left between them. CDR3 length: 13 amino acids. The CDR3 coding sequence is TGCAGCGCACAGGGTTTCTCTCACACTGAAGCTTTCTTT. Amino acid sequence: CSAQGFSHTEAFF. The full variable domain, its missing parts supplied by reference TRBV29-1 and TRBJ1-1, is SAVISQKPSRDICQRGTSLTIQCQVDSQVTMMFWYRQQPGQSLTLIATANQGSEATYESGFVIDKFPISRPNLTFSTLTVSNMSPEDSSIYLCSAQGFSHTEAFFGQGTRLTVV.

The chain links TRBV5-6 to TRBJ2-7; weak D call: TRBD2 (5 bases). This CDR3 is built from 15 residues. Germline V gene data show CDR1 as SGHDT and CDR2 as YYEEEE. The V gene lost 0 bases and the J gene lost 3 bases, with 13 bases spanning the gap. The CDR3 region has the DNA TGTGCCAGCAGCTTGGGACCGGGAACGGGCTACGAGCAGTACTTC. It specifies CASSLGPGTGYEQYF. The variable domain in full, completed from reference TRBV5-6 and TRBJ2-7, reads DAGVTQSPTHLIKTRGQQVTLRCSPKSGHDTVSWYQQALGQGPQFIFQYYEEEERQRGNFPDRFSGHQFPNYSSELNVNALLLGDSALYLCASSLGPGTGYEQYFGPGTRLTVT.

The rearrangement links TRBV7-9 to TRBJ2-3; the match to TRBD2 covers 10 bases. The CDR3 is 15 amino acids. With V trimmed by 3 bases and J by 1 base, 1 base remained unmatched. Germline loops: CDR1 SEHNR, CDR2 FQNEAQ (reference sequence). In DNA form, the CDR3 reads TGTGCCAGCAGCTTCGGGACTAGCGGCACAGATACGCAGTATTTT. This sequence encodes CASSFGTSGTDTQYF. Using reference TRBV7-9 and TRBJ2-3 for the parts outside the CDR3, the full variable domain is DTGVSQNPRHKITKRGQNVTFRCDPISEHNRLYWYRQTLGQGPEFLTYFQNEAQLEKSRLLSDRFSAERPKGSFSTLEIQRTEQGDSAMYLCASSFGTSGTDTQYFGPGTRLTVL.

This clone was picked up a small number of times. The chain employs TRBV7-9 and TRBJ1-5, with 8 positions matching TRBD1. Trimming removed 1 base from V and 4 bases from J; junction bases left unmatched: 3. CDR3 length: 15 residues. The germline gives CDR1 SEHNR, CDR2 FQNEAQ (reference sequence). The CDR3 region has the DNA TGTGCCAGCAGCTTAGGGGGACAGGCTAATCAGCCCCAGCATTTT. It yields the protein CASSLGGQANQPQHF.

V gene TRBV5-1 combines with J gene TRBJ1-1, with 11 bases identical to TRBD1. The CDR3 totals 18 residues. The V gene's germline CDR1 is SGHRS and CDR2 YFSETQ. The V segment lost 5 bases and the J segment 0 bases; nucleotides outside the gene matches: 12. CDR3 region: CASRRQPGQGGMNTEAFF. CDR3 DNA: TGCGCCAGCAGACGTCAACCGGGACAGGGGGGGATGAACACTGAAGCTTTCTTT. Complete variable domain (other parts from reference TRBV5-1 and TRBJ1-1): KAGVTQTPRYLIKTRGQQVTLSCSPISGHRSVSWYQQTPGQGLQFLFEYFSETQRNKGNFPGRFSGRQFSNSRSEMNVSTLELGDSALYLCASRRQPGQGGMNTEAFFGQGTRLTVV.

This chain uses TRBV6-5 with TRBJ2-7; possible D gene TRBD2, 6 bases. With 6 bases removed from V and 0 bases from J, the gap between germline ends came to 15 bases. CDR1 and CDR2 (germline): MNHEY, SVGAGI. The CDR3 is 15 amino acids. CDR3 region: CASRVSGRRSYEQYF. The CDR3 DNA reads TGTGCCAGCAGAGTAAGCGGGCGTCGCTCCTACGAGCAGTACTTC.

As DNA, the CDR3 is TGCGCCAGCAGCCCCGGGACAATTTCCTACGAGCAGTACTTC. This translates into CASSPGTISYEQYF. The chain joins TRBV5-1 to TRBJ2-5; tentatively, D is TRBD1 (6 bases). The J call may be in error: the DNA end matches TRBJ2-7 better. The CDR3 spans 14 residues. Germline CDR1 SGHRS, CDR2 YFSETQ.

The chain has TRBV7-9 and TRBJ2-1; 7 bases align to TRBD2. This CDR3 is 16 amino acids long. The J segment lost 7 bases and the V segment lost 1 base, leaving 10 bases of the junction unmatched. Germline V gene data show CDR1 as SEHNR and CDR2 as FQNEAQ (reference sequence). The CDR3: CASSLERASGINEQFF. CDR3 sequence (DNA): TGTGCCAGCAGCTTAGAAAGGGCTAGCGGTATTAATGAGCAGTTCTTC.

This clone was counted between two and nine times. This chain connects TRBV5-1 to TRBJ2-1; D is possibly TRBD2 (5 bases). The CDR3 spans 12 residues. The V gene lost 2 bases and the J gene lost 10 bases, with 10 bases spanning the gap. The germline V gene encodes CDR1 SGHRS and CDR2 YFSETQ. The CDR3 loop reads CASSLSRGEQFF. In DNA form, the CDR3 reads TGCGCCAGCAGCTTAAGTCGAGGGGAGCAGTTCTTC.

The rearrangement links TRBV5-1 to TRBJ2-7; 14 nucleotides agree with TRBD2. V dropped 3 bases and J dropped 2; count of bases not matched to a gene: 16. The CDR3 has 20 amino acids. Per the germline V gene, CDR1 is SGHRS and CDR2 is YFSETQ. CDR3: CASSSTGTSGSALGAYEQYF. The CDR3 DNA is TGCGCCAGCAGCTCAACTGGGACTAGCGGGAGTGCACTTGGCGCCTACGAGCAGTACTTC.

The rearrangement uses TRBV11-2 and TRBJ2-1; D is unclear. The germline CDR1 and CDR2 sequences are SGHAT and FQNNGV. Trimming shortened V by 5 bases and J by 0 bases, and 20 bases separated the two germline ends. The CDR3 is 18 residues long. The CDR3 DNA sequence: TGTGCCAGCAGCCCACCTTTGGAAGACTTAAGCTCCTACAATGAGCAGTTCTTC. Encoded protein: CASSPPLEDLSSYNEQFF.

The genes are TRBV15 and TRBJ2-1; D is unresolved. Germline values: CDR1 LNHNV, CDR2 YYDKDF (reference sequence). V lost 0 bases and J lost 0, with 6 bases in between. This CDR3 spans 15 amino acids. The CDR3, as DNA: TGTGCCACCAGCAGAGACCGGAGCTCCTACAATGAGCAGTTCTTC. It is translated as CATSRDRSSYNEQFF.

V is TRBV9 and J is TRBJ1-5; 11 bases are a match to TRBD1. The length of the CDR3 is 15 residues. The V segment lost 4 bases and the J segment 5 bases; nucleotides outside the gene matches: 5. CDR1 is SGDLS and CDR2 is YYNGEE in the germline V gene. The CDR3 bases are TGTGCCAGCAGCATGGGACAGGGGGATTATCAGCCCCAGCATTTT. It codes for CASSMGQGDYQPQHF.

The chain links TRBV15 to TRBJ2-3; no clear D gene. V gave up 1 base and J gave up 0 bases, with 20 bases separating them. The germline V gene encodes CDR1 LNHNV and CDR2 YYDKDF (reference sequence). CDR3 length equals 19 residues. For the CDR3, the DNA is TGTGCCACCAGCAGAGCCCTGTTTATGGGCCGACCTAGCACAGATACGCAGTATTTT. This encodes CATSRALFMGRPSTDTQYF.

The gene calls are TRBV18 and TRBJ1-1; tentatively, D is TRBD1 (5 bases). This CDR3 is built from 14 residues. CDR1 KGHSH and CDR2 LQKENI come from the germline V gene. V lost 4 bases and J 0 bases, leaving 9 bases between the germline ends. In DNA form, the CDR3 reads TGTGCCAGCTCACTGCAGGGCATGAACACTGAAGCTTTCTTT. Residues: CASSLQGMNTEAFF.